At least ten counts were recorded for the clone carrying this TCR beta chain. Its antigen is undetermined. This CDR3 has 15 residues. Germline V gene data show CDR1 as SGHTA and CDR2 as FQGTGA. V was trimmed by 0 bases and J by 8 bases, leaving 14 bases between them. This entry comes from a study of T cell repertoires in cytomegalovirus infection. At the level of the study: CMV infection and matching HLA type were both indicated by public TCR beta signatures. Findings and caveats of the study: Dominant in the ex vivo response were TCR beta clonotypes restricted by HLA-C and specific for CMV. Summed public TCR beta family frequency identified CMV carriers bearing the relevant HLA.

TCRdb re-derived calls from the reads in MiXCR, one entry per CDR3 protein. This table has roughly 300,000 distinct CDR3 sequences, about a quarter appearing once. The TCR was taken from a human donor in good health (CMV status not recorded). Some clones in this sample may be carry-over from other donors' samples. Sequencing was carried out using PBMCs. The chain combines TRBV7-3 with TRBJ2-1, with D tentatively TRBD1 or TRBD2 (6 bases each). CDR3 region: CASSLTGTGADEQFF. CDR3 DNA: TGTGCCAGCAGCTTAACGGGCACGGGGGCCGATGAGCAGTTCTTC.